This T cell receptor (beta chain) emerged from a study of cytomegalovirus exposure and HLA in healthy donors. Whole-study context: Most donors, roughly 82% of more than 300 genotyped, fell in the Caucasian-associated ancestry cluster. Study results and limitations: Fewer N-insertions (relative to the approximately 670-donor mean) were reportedly seen in an Asian-associated ancestry cluster in a later analysis. The productive fraction for most TCR beta V segments was about 87% or about 30% in an earlier analysis.

In the PCR, 60 Vbeta and 13 Jbeta primers were used. In the source study's methods: Unique TCR beta chains numbered around 80 million in a later analysis, with approximately 10 million shared. TCRdb keeps only in-frame clones here, not all; method: immunoSEQ multiplex PCR. Clone size and the V and J calls come from that table; the DNA yielded D and trimming. Of 100,000 to 150,000 clones in the sample, about 70% are singletons; the top ten hold over 3.5%. To note about this clone: Its antigen is as yet unknown.

The CDR3 totals 13 residues. The TCR originated in a woman in her 40s in good health and CMV-seronegative. The sample consisted of PBMCs. The chain is built from TRBV21-1 and TRBJ2-7; TRBD2, the table's D call, was not compared with the DNA. TRBV21-1 constitutes a pseudogene. This CDR3 is CASSKRDFYEQYF. DNA of the CDR3: TGTGCCAGCAGCAAAAGAGACTTCTACGAGCAGTACTTC.